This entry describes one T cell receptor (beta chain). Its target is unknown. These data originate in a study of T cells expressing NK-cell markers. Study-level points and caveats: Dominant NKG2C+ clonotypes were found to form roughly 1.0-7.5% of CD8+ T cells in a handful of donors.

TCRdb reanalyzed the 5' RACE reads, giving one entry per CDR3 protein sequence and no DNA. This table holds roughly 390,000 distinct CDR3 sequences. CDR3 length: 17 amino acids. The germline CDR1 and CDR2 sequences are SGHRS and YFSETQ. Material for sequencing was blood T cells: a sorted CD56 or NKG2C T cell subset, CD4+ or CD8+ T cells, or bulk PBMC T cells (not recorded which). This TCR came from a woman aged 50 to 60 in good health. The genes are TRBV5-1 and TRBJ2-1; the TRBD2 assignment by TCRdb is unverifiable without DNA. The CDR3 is CASSLTLTSGRLNEQFF.